This T cell receptor (beta chain) stems from a study of regulatory T cells in long-lasting Graves disease (dated by TCRdb to the early 2020s). About the study as a whole: Persistent Graves' disease was defined as antithyroid drug treatment for over 5 years with persistently positive TSH receptor autoantibodies. The study was conducted in China and was registered as a clinical trial. A total of about 33 samples were covered by TCR sequencing, comprising some 13 persistent and roughly 20 newly diagnosed Graves' disease patients. Persistent Graves' disease patients in the clinical cohort had taken antithyroid drugs for around 10 years on average. This study used TCR sequencing and RNA sequencing of peripheral blood to compare persistent Graves' disease patients against newly diagnosed Graves' disease patients.

The CDR3 spans 14 residues, from the cysteine through the phenylalanine. Only the CDR3 region is kept as DNA, spanning 42 bases read in frame from base 1. The germline V gene gives CDR1 as SGHRS and CDR2 as YFSETQ. The germline ends are 11 bases apart after V is trimmed by 3 bases and J by 2 bases. Paper-wide results and their limitations: Compared with newly diagnosed patients, persistent Graves' disease patients had lower TCR Shannon entropy and fewer highly expanded clones, which suggests clonal expansion. The study examined only peripheral blood because the primary lesion, thyroid tissue, could not be accessed. The authors noted that the small sample size was a limitation that may lower accuracy. Persistent disease showed preferential use of TRBV28, TRBJ1-2 and TRBJ2-5, whereas newly diagnosed disease favored TRBV20-1 and TRBJ2-1. Sequencing and analysis were restricted to the TCR beta chain. A larger number of public clonotypes was shared among persistent patients (approximately 2,600) than among newly diagnosed patients (approximately 930).

This clonotype was recorded at least ten times. The clone's antigen remains unknown. No much larger clone exists at a distance of one base, and base qualities are not known. Libraries came from multiplex PCR. For sequencing, an Illumina HiSeq 4000 was employed. CDR3 regions were amplified by Arm-PCR with iRepertoire HTBI primers to construct TCR beta libraries. Before sequencing, the PCR products underwent gel purification. The study's processing was this. Gene usage analysis of CDR3 amino acid clonotypes used the roughly 60 TRBV and more than 13 TRBJ segments found across samples. Filtered high-quality paired reads were merged into contigs using COPE and FqMerger. BLAST was used to align contigs to IMGT TRBV, TRBD and TRBJ reference genes, and CDR3 was defined according to IMGT. Clonotypes above 0.1% frequency were classified as highly expanded clones. Repertoire diversity was measured by Shannon entropy, and V-J evenness by the Gini coefficient. A clonotype found in more than one individual was treated as public. TCRdb trimmed public reads at Q25 via fastp, called clones via MiXCR and kept in-frame beta chains. Every distinct CDR3 protein forms one entry, paired with its most common genes and DNA. TCRdb, not the authors, supplied the V and J calls. Across this sample there are under 450,000 distinct CDR3 sequences, with around 24% seen only once. The top ten hold about a quarter of the sample.

This specimen's time point label, interpreted: persistent/refractory GD, antithyroid drugs over 5 years with positive TRAb. For both TCR sequencing and RNA sequencing, RNA was extracted from PBMCs in TRIzol. The diagnosis of Graves' disease followed American Thyroid Association guidelines. Recruitment of patients was carried out at an endocrinology department in Xi'an, China. From each patient, approximately 9 milliliters of peripheral blood was collected into an EDTA anticoagulant tube. Ficoll Paque Plus density gradient separation was used to isolate PBMCs, and no further T cell sorting was done. An Agilent 2100 Bioanalyzer and agarose gel were used to assess RNA quality, and a NanoDrop 2000 was used to measure RNA concentration.

The sequence came from a female donor with Graves disease. The sequence joins TRBV5-1 to TRBJ2-5; a tentative D call is TRBD1 (6 bases match). The specimen was peripheral blood mononuclear cells (PBMCs), collected when the disease was refractory, from a patient treated with antithyroid drugs. DNA sequence: TGCGCCAGCAGCTCCACAGGGAAGCAAGAGACCCAGTACTTC. This yields the protein CASSSTGKQETQYF.